This T cell receptor (beta chain) comes out of a study of OX40 agonist ivuxolimab in advanced cancers. At the level of the study: With a range of roughly 20 to 80, age averaged approximately 55 years, and about 82% were male.

The sample holds one count of this clone. Antigen specificity is unknown. The CDR3 has 12 amino acids. Germline V gene sequence: CDR1 SGHAT, CDR2 FQNNGV. The germline V and J ends were trimmed by 6 bases and 4 bases, with 9 bases remaining between them. TCRdb's copy holds only in-frame clones and misses some; the assay was immunoSEQ multiplex PCR. Of about 40,000 clones in the sample, about 78% are singletons; the top ten hold 22%. Points from the study as a whole: Which antigen the expanded peripheral T cells recognized is unknown.

Baseline was the first blood sampling point, followed by cycle 4 day 1 and cycle 7 day 1. The origin of this receptor is an adult with an advanced solid tumor such as melanoma, head and neck, liver or kidney cancer. The chain uses TRBV11-2 and TRBJ1-1; no reliable D call. The input for sequencing was CD4+ or CD8+ T cells sorted from blood, taken in a trial of the OX40 agonist ivuxolimab. The CDR3 is CASSRTGTEAFF. The CDR3 DNA follows: TGTGCCAGCAGTCGGACTGGCACTGAAGCTTTCTTT.